Listed below are T cell receptor beta chains from one sample, sequenced in a study of OX40 agonist ivuxolimab in advanced cancers. Assay: immunoSEQ multiplex PCR; the TCRdb copy retains only in-frame clones and omits some. The sample has about 56,000 clones; around 82% are singletons. This sample comprised CD4+ or CD8+ T cells sorted from blood, obtained in a trial of the OX40 agonist ivuxolimab. The source of these receptors is an adult with an advanced solid tumor such as melanoma, head and neck, liver or kidney cancer. The CDR3 runs from the conserved cysteine through the conserved F or W. The D gene is left open where the match is weak. Expanded clones are given a class, and other clones once, few, many or no size at all.

j_gene: TRBJ1-1
abundance: many
v_gene: TRBV9
d_gene: -
len: 14
CDR3aa: CASSVAQVNTEAFF
CDR3nt: TGTGCCAGCAGCGTAGCGCAGGTGAACACTGAAGCTTTCTTT

j_gene: TRBJ2-1
abundance: few
v_gene: TRBV6-1
d_gene: TRBD2
len: 14
CDR3aa: CASRDASGGDEQFF
CDR3nt: TGTGCCAGCAGGGACGCTAGCGGGGGAGATGAGCAGTTCTTC

j_gene: TRBJ1-5
abundance: -
v_gene: TRBV21-1
d_gene: -
len: 18
CDR3aa: CASSTDGQQGGGNQPQHF
CDR3nt: TGTGCCAGCAGCACGGATGGACAGCAAGGAGGTGGCAATCAGCCCCAGCATTTT

j_gene: TRBJ1-6
abundance: few
v_gene: TRBV6-1
d_gene: -
len: 15
CDR3aa: CASSHRDSGHSPLHF
CDR3nt: TGTGCCAGCAGCCACAGGGATAGTGGCCATTCACCCCTCCACTTT

j_gene: TRBJ2-6
abundance: -
v_gene: TRBV28
d_gene: -
len: 15
CDR3aa: CASSSQGTGANVLTF
CDR3nt: TGTGCCAGCAGTTCACAGGGAACTGGGGCCAACGTCCTGACTTTC

j_gene: TRBJ2-7
abundance: -
v_gene: TRBV7-2
d_gene: TRBD1
len: 13
CDR3aa: CASEDREMFEQYF
CDR3nt: TGTGCCAGTGAGGACAGGGAAATGTTCGAGCAGTACTTC

j_gene: TRBJ1-5
abundance: -
v_gene: TRBV2
d_gene: -
len: 13
CDR3aa: CASSSLSVQPQHF
CDR3nt: TGTGCCAGCAGTTCCTTATCCGTACAGCCCCAGCATTTT

j_gene: TRBJ2-7
abundance: -
v_gene: TRBV28
d_gene: -
len: 14
CDR3aa: CASSLHHSSYEQYF
CDR3nt: TGTGCCAGCAGTTTACACCATAGCTCCTACGAGCAGTACTTC

j_gene: TRBJ1-3
abundance: -
v_gene: TRBV19
d_gene: -
len: 15
CDR3aa: CASSYTTGLGNTIYF
CDR3nt: TGTGCCAGTAGCTACACAACAGGGCTGGGAAACACCATATATTTT

j_gene: TRBJ2-2
abundance: -
v_gene: TRBV9
d_gene: -
len: 17
CDR3aa: CASSPRWGPGGPGELFF
CDR3nt: TGTGCCAGCAGCCCCCGTTGGGGCCCCGGGGGACCCGGGGAGCTGTTTTTT

j_gene: TRBJ2-1
abundance: -
v_gene: TRBV11-3
d_gene: -
len: 13
CDR3aa: CASSLNEYNEQFF
CDR3nt: TGTGCCAGCAGCTTAAATGAGTACAATGAGCAGTTCTTC

j_gene: TRBJ1-4
abundance: -
v_gene: TRBV6-5
d_gene: TRBD1
len: 15
CDR3aa: CASSPYRGSGEKLFF
CDR3nt: TGTGCCAGCTCTCCTTACAGGGGGAGTGGAGAAAAACTGTTTTTT

j_gene: TRBJ1-6
abundance: once
v_gene: TRBV4-3
d_gene: -
len: 18
CDR3aa: CASSQDGGGRVFNSPLHF
CDR3nt: TGCGCCAGCAGCCAGGACGGGGGCGGGAGGGTCTTTAATTCACCCCTCCACTTT

j_gene: TRBJ2-5
abundance: once
v_gene: TRBV2
d_gene: -
len: 13
CDR3aa: CASSEVPSRTQYF
CDR3nt: TGTGCCAGCAGTGAAGTCCCCTCCCGGACCCAGTACTTC

j_gene: TRBJ2-7
abundance: once
v_gene: TRBV30
d_gene: TRBD2
len: 17
CDR3aa: CAWSVTGGRAIIYEQYF
CDR3nt: TGTGCCTGGAGTGTTACGGGCGGGAGGGCCATCATCTACGAGCAGTACTTC

j_gene: TRBJ1-1
abundance: few
v_gene: TRBV7-9
d_gene: TRBD1
len: 15
CDR3aa: CASSLTGEVGTEAFF
CDR3nt: TGTGCCAGCAGCTTGACAGGGGAGGTGGGCACTGAAGCTTTCTTT

j_gene: TRBJ1-1
abundance: -
v_gene: TRBV6-5
d_gene: -
len: 14
CDR3aa: CASSDVSLNTEAFF
CDR3nt: TGTGCCAGCAGCGACGTATCCCTGAACACTGAAGCTTTCTTT

j_gene: TRBJ2-3
abundance: -
v_gene: TRBV5-1
d_gene: TRBD2
len: 16
CDR3aa: CASSPTSGPGTDTQYF
CDR3nt: TGCGCCAGCAGCCCCACTAGCGGGCCAGGCACAGATACGCAGTATTTT

j_gene: TRBJ1-1
abundance: -
v_gene: TRBV6-4
d_gene: -
len: 13
CDR3aa: CASALQENTEAFF
CDR3nt: TGTGCCAGCGCCTTACAGGAGAACACTGAAGCTTTCTTT

j_gene: TRBJ1-5
abundance: -
v_gene: TRBV15
d_gene: -
len: 15
CDR3aa: CATSRDWRADQPQHF
CDR3nt: TGTGCCACCAGCAGAGATTGGAGAGCCGATCAGCCCCAGCATTTT

j_gene: TRBJ2-6
abundance: -
v_gene: TRBV9
d_gene: -
len: 15
CDR3aa: CASSVWPPGANVLTF
CDR3nt: TGTGCCAGCAGCGTTTGGCCCCCGGGGGCCAACGTCCTGACTTTC

j_gene: TRBJ1-1
abundance: -
v_gene: TRBV7-3
d_gene: -
len: 14
CDR3aa: CASSLVAGNTEAFF
CDR3nt: TGTGCCAGCAGCTTAGTTGCAGGTAACACTGAAGCTTTCTTT

j_gene: TRBJ2-1
abundance: -
v_gene: TRBV6-5
d_gene: -
len: 11
CDR3aa: CASSYFSEQFF
CDR3nt: TGTGCCAGCAGTTACTTCAGCGAGCAGTTCTTC

j_gene: TRBJ2-7
abundance: -
v_gene: TRBV6-5
d_gene: TRBD1
len: 14
CDR3aa: CASRGGQVSYEQYF
CDR3nt: TGTGCCAGCAGGGGGGGACAGGTCTCTTACGAGCAGTACTTC

j_gene: TRBJ1-3
abundance: -
v_gene: TRBV6-6
d_gene: TRBD1
len: 14
CDR3aa: CASSSEGGGNTIYF
CDR3nt: TGTGCCAGCAGCTCGGAAGGGGGCGGAAACACCATATATTTT

j_gene: TRBJ1-6
abundance: once
v_gene: TRBV5-1
d_gene: -
len: 15
CDR3aa: CASSFLGGRDSPLHF
CDR3nt: TGCGCCAGCAGCTTCCTTGGGGGGAGGGATTCACCCCTCCACTTT

j_gene: TRBJ1-1
abundance: few
v_gene: TRBV11-2
d_gene: TRBD1
len: 14
CDR3aa: CASRRGGSNTEAFF
CDR3nt: TGTGCCAGCAGGCGAGGGGGCTCGAACACTGAAGCTTTCTTT

j_gene: TRBJ1-6
abundance: -
v_gene: TRBV18
d_gene: TRBD1
len: 14
CDR3aa: CASSPDRALGTLHF
CDR3nt: TGTGCCAGCTCACCAGACAGGGCCCTCGGGACCCTCCACTTT

j_gene: TRBJ1-1
abundance: -
v_gene: TRBV7-8
d_gene: -
len: 13
CDR3aa: CATLARSNTEAFF
CDR3nt: TGTGCCACCCTAGCACGGTCGAACACTGAAGCTTTCTTT

j_gene: TRBJ2-7
abundance: -
v_gene: TRBV11-2
d_gene: -
len: 14
CDR3aa: CASSLDWAQGPQYF
CDR3nt: TGTGCCAGCAGCTTAGATTGGGCACAGGGACCGCAGTACTTC

j_gene: TRBJ2-1
abundance: -
v_gene: TRBV6-1
d_gene: TRBD1
len: 16
CDR3aa: CASSVAGTGVYNEQFF
CDR3nt: TGTGCCAGCAGTGTTGCCGGGACAGGCGTCTACAATGAGCAGTTCTTC

j_gene: TRBJ1-2
abundance: few
v_gene: TRBV7-2
d_gene: -
len: 14
CDR3aa: CASSLAQGNYGYTF
CDR3nt: TGTGCCAGCAGCTTAGCGCAGGGAAACTATGGCTACACCTTC

j_gene: TRBJ1-1
abundance: -
v_gene: TRBV4-1
d_gene: -
len: 16
CDR3aa: CASSQAVGGINTEAFF
CDR3nt: TGCGCCAGCAGCCAAGCCGTCGGGGGCATAAACACTGAAGCTTTCTTT

j_gene: TRBJ2-7
abundance: -
v_gene: TRBV29-1
d_gene: TRBD2
len: 13
CDR3aa: CSVDSSGGYEQYF
CDR3nt: TGCAGCGTTGATTCGTCGGGGGGTTACGAGCAGTACTTC

j_gene: TRBJ1-6
abundance: -
v_gene: TRBV5-6
d_gene: -
len: 16
CDR3aa: CASSADAGYLNSPLHF
CDR3nt: TGTGCCAGCAGCGCCGATGCAGGCTACCTCAATTCACCCCTCCACTTT

j_gene: TRBJ1-2
abundance: -
v_gene: TRBV19
d_gene: -
len: 13
CDR3aa: CASRTDSRLGYTF
CDR3nt: TGTGCCAGTCGGACGGACAGCCGACTTGGCTACACCTTC

j_gene: TRBJ1-1
abundance: -
v_gene: TRBV6-5
d_gene: -
len: 11
CDR3aa: CASSLNPEAFF
CDR3nt: TGTGCCAGCAGTTTAAATCCTGAAGCTTTCTTT

j_gene: TRBJ2-7
abundance: once
v_gene: TRBV28
d_gene: TRBD2
len: 15
CDR3aa: CATKTSGPSSYEQYF
CDR3nt: TGTGCCACCAAGACTAGCGGGCCGAGCTCCTACGAGCAGTACTTC

j_gene: TRBJ1-5
abundance: -
v_gene: TRBV7-2
d_gene: TRBD1
len: 15
CDR3aa: CASSQDRVGGQPQHF
CDR3nt: TGTGCCAGCAGCCAGGACAGGGTGGGAGGGCAGCCCCAGCATTTT

j_gene: TRBJ1-3
abundance: -
v_gene: TRBV7-2
d_gene: -
len: 13
CDR3aa: CASSEVLGNTIYF
CDR3nt: TGTGCCAGTAGCGAGGTTTTAGGAAACACCATATATTTT

j_gene: TRBJ2-5
abundance: few
v_gene: TRBV5-5
d_gene: TRBD2
len: 16
CDR3aa: CASSLNSLAGRETQYF
CDR3nt: TGTGCCAGCAGCTTGAATTCACTAGCGGGGCGCGAGACCCAGTACTTC

j_gene: TRBJ2-3
abundance: -
v_gene: TRBV5-1
d_gene: -
len: 14
CDR3aa: CASSSVGSTDTQYF
CDR3nt: TGCGCCAGCAGCTCCGTGGGATCCACAGATACGCAGTATTTT

j_gene: TRBJ1-1
abundance: -
v_gene: TRBV7-9
d_gene: -
len: 14
CDR3aa: CASSPRLDSHEAFF
CDR3nt: TGTGCCAGCAGCCCCAGACTGGACAGCCATGAAGCTTTCTTT